Presented here are 7 T cell receptor beta chains from one specimen sequenced in a study of metastatic and nonmetastatic thyroid tumors (dated by TCRdb to about 2020). Before undergoing thyroid surgery, none of the patients had been given any kind of treatment. The library was obtained by PCR. Instrument on record: Illumina HiSeq 4000. TCRdb reprocessed the public reads (quality trimming at Q25 with fastp, clone calling with MiXCR) and kept in-frame beta chains. Within this sample are some 33,000 clones, with 10% to 11% of them counted one time only. Of the sample, approximately 15% falls within the top ten clones. The sample comprised blood. The receptor source for this set is a female donor with papillary thyroid cancer or a benign thyroid nodule (not recorded which). Some clones in this sample may be carry-over from other donors' samples.

This clone was seen at least ten times. The V and J genes are TRBV9 and TRBJ2-7, with 12 bases aligning to TRBD2. In germline, CDR1 is SGDLS, CDR2 YYNGEE. After removal of 3 bases from V and 6 bases from J, the junction contained 7 bases not matched to a gene. This CDR3 is built from 15 residues. The CDR3 coding sequence is TGTGCCAGCAGCGGCCCGACTAGCGGGAGTCGCGAGCAGTACTTC. Protein product: CASSGPTSGSREQYF.

This clone came up once. This chain joins TRBV20-1 and TRBJ2-3, with 12 nucleotides matching TRBD2. The CDR3 runs 16 residues. Per germline, CDR1 DFQATT and CDR2 SNEGSKA (reference sequence). Germline trimming cut 5 bases from V and 3 bases from J; bases unmatched to any gene: 9. The DNA for the CDR3 is TGCAGTGCTTCGCACGCCGGGACTAGCGGGACAGATACGCAGTATTTT. Translating it yields CSASHAGTSGTDTQYF.

This clone was observed at least ten times. Here the CDR3 DNA reads TGTGCCAGCCCCCCGGCGGGCAGGGCGGCCTCCTCCGGAAACACCATATATTTT. Protein sequence: CASPPAGRAASSGNTIYF. The chain employs TRBV28 and TRBJ1-3; perhaps TRBD1 as D (5 bases). Germline CDR1 and CDR2: MDHEN and SYDVKM. The CDR3 has 18 amino acids. Trimming took off 8 bases at V and 4 bases at J, with 27 bases between the two ends.

This clone was observed at least ten times. V and J are TRBV27 and TRBJ2-2, with TRBD2 identical over 9 bases. Unmatched junction bases numbered 10, after V lost 11 bases and J lost 6 bases. CDR1 is MNHEY, CDR2 SMNVEV, per germline (reference sequence). There are 14 residues in the CDR3. CDR3 residues: CAPWRSGRSGELFF. The CDR3, as DNA: TGTGCCCCCTGGAGAAGCGGGAGGTCCGGGGAGCTGTTTTTT.

This clone was counted between two and nine times. This rearrangement joins TRBV7-6 to TRBJ2-7; 8 positions match TRBD1. CDR3 length: 16 residues. With V trimmed by 5 bases and J by 2 bases, 11 bases remained unmatched. Germline lookup yields CDR1 SGHVS and CDR2 FNYEAQ. Here the CDR3 DNA reads TGTGCCAGCAGCCCTAATGAATGGACAGGGACCTACGAGCAGTACTTC. Protein: CASSPNEWTGTYEQYF.

This clone was counted many times. V is TRBV6-1 and J is TRBJ1-4, with D perhaps matching TRBD1 (5 bases). The CDR3 totals 14 residues. V shed 2 bases and J shed 8 bases, with 12 bases lying between them. The V gene's germline CDR1 is MNHNS and CDR2 SASEGT. CDR3 nucleotide sequence: TGTGCCAGCAGTGAAAACAGTGGGGGGGAAAAACTGTTTTTT. Protein: CASSENSGGEKLFF.

Ten or more counts support this clone. A clone one base away is much larger, so this may be a read error. The chain uses TRBV9 and TRBJ2-1; D is ambiguous. The V and J ends lost 4 bases and 5 bases respectively, with 7 bases between them. The germline V gene encodes CDR1 SGDLS and CDR2 YYNGEE. The CDR3 runs 12 residues. The CDR3 loop reads CASSRAHNEQFF. The CDR3 nucleotides read TGTGCCAGCAGCAGGGCCCACAATGAGCAGTTCTTC.